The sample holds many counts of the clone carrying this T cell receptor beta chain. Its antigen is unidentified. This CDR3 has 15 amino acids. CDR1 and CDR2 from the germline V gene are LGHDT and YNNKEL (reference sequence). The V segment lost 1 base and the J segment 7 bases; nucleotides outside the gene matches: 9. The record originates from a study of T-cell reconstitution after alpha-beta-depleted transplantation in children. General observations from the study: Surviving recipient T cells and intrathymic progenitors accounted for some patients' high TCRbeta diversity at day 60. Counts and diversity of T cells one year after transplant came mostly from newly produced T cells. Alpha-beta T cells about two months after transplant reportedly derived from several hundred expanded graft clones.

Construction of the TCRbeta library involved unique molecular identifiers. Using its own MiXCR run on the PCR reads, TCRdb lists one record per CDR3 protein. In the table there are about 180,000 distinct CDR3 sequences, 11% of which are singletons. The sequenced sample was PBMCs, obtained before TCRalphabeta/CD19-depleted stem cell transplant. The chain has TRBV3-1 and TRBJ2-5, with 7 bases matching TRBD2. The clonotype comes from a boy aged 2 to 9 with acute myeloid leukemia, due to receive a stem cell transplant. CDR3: CASSQVTGGYPTQYF. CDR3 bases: TGTGCCAGCAGCCAAGTGACCGGGGGGTATCCGACCCAGTACTTC.